This T cell receptor beta chain was recovered during a study of CD4 T cells in lung cancer (dated by TCRdb to between 2019 and 2020). About the study as a whole: To find responses to candidate mutation-encoded neoepitopes, the study screened blood T cells from NSCLC patients and isolated neoantigen-specific CD4+ T-cell clones and TCRs. A few patients undergoing curative-intent resections for stage I-III non-small cell lung cancer provided the tumor and non-adjacent lung tissue. The resected patients had lung adenocarcinoma or squamous cell carcinoma, were aged 60 to 69 at blood donation, and mostly were former smokers. Treatments the patients had received before donating blood included platinum chemotherapy, and some of the patients were given nivolumab or pembrolizumab. TCRB deep sequencing tracked the frequency of neoantigen-specific clonotypes in tumor resections, non-adjacent lung and cultured T-cell products.

In regard to this clone: It has no known antigen specificity. No base qualities exist here, and no much larger clone lies one base off it.

Receptor libraries were prepared by the immunoSEQ multiplex PCR assay. DNA was isolated using Qiagen DNeasy or QIAamp micro DNA kits, and TCRB was sequenced using the Adaptive Biotechnology human TCRB sequencing kit. TCRB libraries were sequenced on an Illumina MiSeq. The authors' pipeline ran thus. The kit provider's software was used to analyze TCRB sequence data, and Fisher's exact test was applied to assess tumor enrichment of clonotype templates. TCRdb provides this immuneACCESS table in a form limited to in-frame rearrangements. Some clones are lacking; in checked studies, under half of them reflect an unresolved V gene, and why the rest are absent is not known. V and J calls and clone size are given by that table; D and trimming were obtained from the DNA. The sample contains approximately 9,300 clones, over 60% of them found a single time. 15% of the sample belongs to the ten largest clones.

Including the terminal cysteine and phenylalanine, the CDR3 comprises 13 residues. The read is trimmed to its CDR3 DNA, 39 bases read in frame from base 1. The germline V gene (reference sequence) specifies SEHNR as CDR1 and FQNEAQ as CDR2. V and J lose 8 bases and 4 bases, and a span of 12 bases separates them. Non-adjacent lung tissue was collected from the same resection as far from the malignant lesion as possible, at a distance of at least 3 cm. Overall results and qualifications from the work: Some responses derived from blood might reflect in vitro priming of naive T cells or cross-reactivity instead of memory responses to the cancer.

The source of this sequence is a man in his 60s with non-small cell lung cancer. Input material: normal lung tissue taken away from the tumor. This chain joins TRBV7-9 to TRBJ2-1, with the identity of the D gene unclear. The DNA sequence is as follows: TGTGCCAGCTCCCGCGGCTCGTACAATGAGCAGTTCTTC. This encodes CASSRGSYNEQFF.